This TCR beta chain comes out of a study of cytomegalovirus exposure and HLA in healthy donors. Study summary: Later, an analysis reported that the 120 or so validation repertoires had used the same platform as the approximately 690 first-cohort repertoires. Study-wide results and limits: The study labeled more than 150 TCR beta chains cytomegalovirus-associated.

With regard to this clone: Its matching antigen is unknown.

Only in-frame clones appear in the TCRdb table, and some are missing; sequencing was by immunoSEQ multiplex PCR. The sample records 330,000 or so clones, 75% to 90% being singletons. CDR1 and CDR2 from the germline V gene are SQVTM and ANQGSEA. V dropped 1 base and J dropped 2 bases, with 15 bases sitting between them. The CDR3 has 15 amino acids. This chain links TRBV29-1 with TRBJ2-7; D possibly corresponds to TRBD2 (5 bases). This receptor was obtained from a young woman in good health and CMV-seronegative. Sequenced sample: PBMCs. The CDR3 loop is CSVEAASSSTYEQYF. In DNA, the CDR3 is TGCAGCGTTGAAGCGGCTAGCTCATCTACCTACGAGCAGTACTTC.